The rows below give T cell receptor beta chains drawn from one sample of a study of cytomegalovirus exposure and HLA in healthy donors. TCRdb's table, derived via immunoSEQ multiplex PCR, lists solely in-frame clones and lacks some. The top ten clones hold more than 1.3% of a sample with more than 200,000 clones, 83% of them seen once. The sequenced sample consisted of PBMCs. These receptors all come from a girl aged 5-17 years in good health and CMV-seronegative. CDR3s leave out the opening cysteine and the closing phenylalanine or tryptophan. Each record gives: V gene, CDR3 protein.

>TRBV7-2
ASSSGQGETYGYT
>TRBV27
ASSFIWLAGGPKDTQY
>TRBV5-1
ASSLDSRSSGELF
>TRBV4-1
ASSQEGLETGELF
>TRBV28
ASSPQGWTEAF
>TRBV4-3
ASSQDRGVWGNTIY
>TRBV7-2
ASSSRGTKTQY
>TRBV2
ASSLGGVTDTQY
>TRBV27
ASSLWTGYGYT
>TRBV13
ASSGPSGEAEQF
>TRBV29-1
SASTGTGSNEQF
>TRBV13
ASEGQGSYEQY